This T cell receptor (beta chain) was recovered during a study of T-cell memory formation after mild COVID-19. Study information: The TCR clusters were mostly specific to one donor.

One entry per CDR3 protein results from TCRdb running MiXCR on the 5' RACE reads. This table has some 120,000 distinct CDR3 sequences, about a sixth appearing once. Germline CDR1 LGHDT, CDR2 YNNKEL (reference sequence). There are 14 residues in the CDR3. Unmatched junction bases numbered 6, after V lost 3 bases and J lost 5 bases. Comment on this clonotype: What it binds is not known.

Whole-study findings and limits: The finding that pre-infection memory included some responding clones suggested that cross-reactive memory joined.

The TCR comes from an adult woman who had mild COVID-19 (a few samples of this study predate the infection). Cell type and time point are not known. Material: PBMCs or a T cell subset sorted from them (not recorded which). The chain couples TRBV3-1 to TRBJ1-1; 7 nucleotides align to TRBD1. Here the CDR3 reads CASSHRGTKTEAFF. The CDR3 DNA is TGTGCCAGCAGCCACAGGGGGACGAAGACTGAAGCTTTCTTT.